This T cell receptor (beta chain) originates from a study of vaccination and CD4 T cells after COVID-19. Across the study: Convalescent persons amounted to six males plus four females, two of whom were Hispanic.

Treatment specified: approximately nine-day PBMC culture with coronavirus spike peptide pools or control peptides (ViraFEST assay). The Oncomine TCR Beta short-read assay was applied to DNA of cultured CD4+ T cells. TCRdb processed the PCR reads anew with MiXCR; each CDR3 protein has one entry. Among roughly 14,000 distinct CDR3 sequences listed, around 44% were seen once. On this clonotype: Antigen specificity is unknown.

The sample taken for sequencing was CD4+ T cells from blood, cultured in vitro. The receptor was derived from a human donor who had recovered from COVID-19.

The CDR3 bases are TGCGCCAGCAGCCCCGATTGGGGGAACACTGAAGCTTTCTTT. As protein: CASSPDWGNTEAFF. This chain links TRBV5-1 with TRBJ1-1; D gene uncertain. Looked up from germline, CDR1 is SGHRS and CDR2 is YFSETQ. Between the trimmed V and J ends, which lost 4 bases and 1 base, there was a span of 11 bases. This CDR3 has 14 amino acids. Full variable domain (missing parts from reference TRBV5-1 and TRBJ1-1): KAGVTQTPRYLIKTRGQQVTLSCSPISGHRSVSWYQQTPGQGLQFLFEYFSETQRNKGNFPGRFSGRQFSNSRSEMNVSTLELGDSALYLCASSPDWGNTEAFFGQGTRLTVV.